These 5 T cell receptor beta chains were all obtained from the same sample, sequenced in a study of shared clonotypes between healthy human individuals. TCRdb keeps only in-frame clones here, not all; method: immunoSEQ multiplex PCR. The repertoire holds approximately 640,000 clones, with about 78% as singletons. Sequences were obtained from memory CD4+ T cells sorted from blood. Subset reported: CD45RA-negative fraction. The receptors here all came from a woman in her 30s in good health.

V gene TRBV19 combines with J gene TRBJ2-1, with 10 bases that match TRBD1. Trimming at V came to 7 bases and at J to 10 bases, leaving 10 bases not matched to a gene. The CDR3 spans 14 residues. CDR1 is LNHDA, CDR2 SQIVND, per germline (reference sequence). The CDR3 DNA reads TGTGCCAGTAAAACTGACAGGGGGCCTTTGGAGCAGTTCTTC. Its translation is CASKTDRGPLEQFF. Looking up the rest from reference TRBV19 and TRBJ2-1 gives the full variable domain: DGGITQSPKYLFRKEGQNVTLSCEQNLNHDAMYWYRQDPGQGLRLIYYSQIVNDFQKGDIAEGYSVSREKKESFPLTVTSAQKNPTAFYLCASKTDRGPLEQFFGPGTRLTVL.

The V gene is TRBV10-3, the J gene TRBJ2-7, with D tentatively TRBD1 (5 bases). Germline lookup yields CDR1 ENHRY and CDR2 SYGVKD. CDR3 size: 15 residues. The germline V and J ends were trimmed by 6 bases and 2 bases, with 17 bases remaining between them. CDR3 coding DNA: TGTGCCATCAGAAGGGGCGACACCGCAACCTACGAGCAGTACTTC. Encoded protein: CAIRRGDTATYEQYF.

This clone was found many times. This rearrangement joins TRBV28 to TRBJ1-2; no clear D gene. CDR1 and CDR2 (germline): MDHEN, SYDVKM. CDR3 length equals 13 residues. V was trimmed by 6 bases and J by 4 bases, leaving 12 bases between them. The CDR3 DNA reads TGTGCCAGCAGGGGGATTGCTTTCTATGGCTACACCTTC. This encodes CASRGIAFYGYTF.

The V call is TRBV9, the J call TRBJ2-3; 8 nucleotides agree with TRBD2. The length of the CDR3 is 15 residues. V shed 7 bases, J shed 2 bases, and the junction held 9 bases outside the gene matches. The germline V gene has CDR1 SGDLS and CDR2 YYNGEE. Here the CDR3 reads CASGPSGSFTDTQYF. CDR3 in DNA: TGTGCCAGCGGCCCTAGCGGGTCTTTCACAGATACGCAGTATTTT.

The chain links TRBV19 to TRBJ2-7, with 7 positions matching TRBD1. Germline CDR1 LNHDA, CDR2 SQIVND (reference sequence). The CDR3 runs to 15 residues. J gave up 1 base and V 9 bases, and 12 bases lay outside the gene matches. The CDR3 here is CASNSRGGASYEQYF. CDR3 DNA sequence: TGTGCCAGCAATTCCAGAGGGGGCGCGTCCTACGAGCAGTACTTC.